The clone carrying this T cell receptor beta chain was seen a few times. Its target is unknown. There were TCR beta CDR3 regions amplified from RNA transcripts. When the TCR CDR3 underwent first-round RT-PCR, the HTBI primer set was used. TCRdb reprocessed the multiplex PCR reads with MiXCR, giving one entry per CDR3 protein. The sample gives roughly 800,000 distinct CDR3 sequences, about two fifths of which show up once; approximately 10% is in the top ten. Per germline, CDR1 SQVTM and CDR2 ANQGSEA. The CDR3 has 17 amino acids. Losses at the gene ends were 1 base for V and 0 bases for J; bases not matched to a gene: 7. The source of the sample is a study of T cells in Graves' hyperthyroidism and ophthalmopathy. Study results and limitations: The blood repertoire included most of the expanded thyroid clonotypes above 0.001.

Newly diagnosed hyperthyroidism, duration under 2 months, in patients aged 18 to 65. Input material: blood. The chain recombines TRBV29-1 with TRBJ1-3; 9 bases match TRBD1. This receptor was taken from a man aged 18 to 29 with Graves' hyperthyroidism. CDR3 nucleotide sequence: TGCAGCGTTGAAGGGGGGACAGGGACGAGCTCTGGAAACACCATATATTTT. Its protein is CSVEGGTGTSSGNTIYF.